A selection of T cell receptor beta chains follows, all from one sample in a study of blood T cell repertoires in COVID-19. The assay was immunoSEQ multiplex PCR, and TCRdb's table has in-frame clones only and misses some. Of tens of thousands of clones detected, roughly 86% appear once; the ten largest clones hold around 2.7%. The specimen sequenced was peripheral blood. These receptors all stem from a man aged 45-65 years with active COVID-19. Each CDR3 is given with its conserved first and last residue. Fields, in order: J gene, clone size, D gene, CDR3 length, V gene, CDR3 protein, CDR3 DNA. A D gene is named only where the DNA matches it firmly. Where a row states a size, it is once, few, many or the class of an expanded clone; other rows omit it.

J: TRBJ2-4; size: .; D: .; length: 14; V: TRBV18; CDR3: CASREGVTKNIQYF; DNA: TGTGCCAGCCGCGAGGGGGTAACCAAAAACATTCAGTACTTC
J: TRBJ2-2; size: .; D: TRBD2; length: 16; V: TRBV18; CDR3: CASSPTLAGYTGELFF; DNA: TGTGCCAGCTCACCGACGCTAGCGGGGTACACCGGGGAGCTGTTTTTT
J: TRBJ1-5; size: .; D: .; length: 14; V: TRBV7-2; CDR3: CASSPQGYREPQHF; DNA: TGTGCCAGCAGCCCCCAGGGGTACAGGGAGCCCCAGCATTTT
J: TRBJ2-7; size: .; D: .; length: 12; V: TRBV3-1/TRBV3-2; CDR3: CASSQDSYEQYF; DNA: TGTGCCAGCAGCCAAGACAGCTACGAGCAGTACTTC
J: TRBJ2-7; size: .; D: .; length: 12; V: TRBV25-1; CDR3: CATGDNAYEQYF; DNA: TGTGCCACCGGGGACAACGCCTACGAGCAGTACTTC
J: TRBJ1-5; size: .; D: TRBD1; length: 15; V: TRBV7-6; CDR3: CASSLMGQGIQPQHF; DNA: TGTGCCAGCAGCCTGATGGGACAGGGGATTCAGCCCCAGCATTTT
J: TRBJ1-6; size: .; D: .; length: 15; V: TRBV6-5; CDR3: CASVRFSGGNSPLHF; DNA: TGTGCCAGCGTTAGATTTTCGGGGGGCAATTCACCCCTCCACTTT
J: TRBJ2-2; size: few; D: TRBD1; length: 18; V: TRBV19; CDR3: CASSMPGQGAQSTGELFF; DNA: TGTGCCAGTAGTATGCCGGGACAGGGGGCGCAGAGTACCGGGGAGCTGTTTTTT
J: TRBJ1-2; size: .; D: .; length: 15; V: TRBV11-3; CDR3: CASSSDSPMTWGYTF; DNA: TGTGCCAGCAGCTCCGATAGTCCGATGACTTGGGGCTACACCTTC
J: TRBJ1-2; size: .; D: TRBD1; length: 16; V: TRBV11-3; CDR3: CASSRGGDRLNYGYTF; DNA: TGTGCCAGCAGCCGGGGCGGGGACAGACTCAACTATGGCTACACCTTC
J: TRBJ2-3; size: .; D: .; length: 15; V: TRBV5-6; CDR3: CASNKGGVLLYTQYF; DNA: TGTGCCAGCAACAAAGGAGGGGTCTTGTTATATACGCAGTATTTT
J: TRBJ2-2; size: .; D: TRBD2; length: 18; V: TRBV9; CDR3: CASSERMREGSNAGELFF; DNA: TGTGCCAGCAGCGAAAGGATGCGGGAGGGTAGTAACGCCGGGGAGCTGTTTTTT
J: TRBJ1-6; size: .; D: .; length: 14; V: TRBV6-6; CDR3: CASSPLPGNSPLHF; DNA: TGTGCCAGCAGTCCCCTTCCGGGAAATTCACCCCTCCACTTT
J: TRBJ1-1; size: .; D: TRBD1; length: 15; V: TRBV5-4; CDR3: CASSLPTGGAAEAFF; DNA: TGTGCCAGCAGCTTGCCTACAGGGGGCGCGGCTGAAGCTTTCTTT
J: TRBJ1-1; size: .; D: .; length: 14; V: TRBV5-6; CDR3: CASSLVGGNTEAFF; DNA: TGTGCCAGCAGCTTGGTCGGCGGGAACACTGAAGCTTTCTTT
J: TRBJ2-2; size: .; D: TRBD2; length: 15; V: TRBV5-1; CDR3: CASRTSGANTGELFF; DNA: TGCGCCAGCCGAACTAGCGGTGCGAACACCGGGGAGCTGTTTTTT
J: TRBJ1-2; size: .; D: .; length: 13; V: TRBV30; CDR3: CAWSVLVGYGYTF; DNA: TGTGCCTGGAGTGTACTAGTTGGGTATGGCTACACCTTC
J: TRBJ2-7; size: .; D: .; length: 14; V: TRBV7-6; CDR3: CASSSGGTPYEQYF; DNA: TGTGCCAGCAGCTCAGGGGGGACACCCTACGAGCAGTACTTC
J: TRBJ1-2; size: .; D: TRBD1; length: 14; V: TRBV2; CDR3: CASSEIGNGQGYTF; DNA: TGTGCCAGCAGTGAAATAGGGAATGGACAGGGGTACACCTTC
J: TRBJ1-2; size: .; D: .; length: 15; V: TRBV4-2; CDR3: CASSQDANADYGYTF; DNA: TGTGCCAGCAGCCAAGATGCAAATGCGGACTATGGCTACACCTTC
J: TRBJ1-2; size: .; D: .; length: 12; V: TRBV27; CDR3: CASSDRHYGYTF; DNA: TGTGCCAGCAGTGACAGACACTATGGCTACACCTTC
J: TRBJ2-1; size: .; D: TRBD2; length: 16; V: TRBV27; CDR3: CASSHPGRGGAGEQFF; DNA: TGTGCCAGCAGCCATCCGGGACGCGGGGGGGCAGGTGAGCAGTTCTTC
J: TRBJ1-5; size: .; D: .; length: 16; V: TRBV7-3; CDR3: CASNHPGSELGQPQHF; DNA: TGTGCCAGCAACCACCCCGGGAGCGAACTAGGTCAGCCCCAGCATTTT
J: TRBJ2-5; size: .; D: .; length: 13; V: TRBV29-1; CDR3: CSGGAGSQETQYF; DNA: TGCAGCGGCGGTGCGGGCAGCCAAGAGACCCAGTACTTC
J: TRBJ2-1; size: .; D: TRBD2; length: 15; V: TRBV7-3; CDR3: CASSLGLAGGNEQFF; DNA: TGTGCCAGCAGCTTGGGACTAGCGGGAGGGAACGAGCAGTTCTTC
J: TRBJ1-6; size: .; D: TRBD1; length: 15; V: TRBV3-1/TRBV3-2; CDR3: CASSHYRGRDSPLHF; DNA: TGTGCCAGCAGCCATTACAGGGGCAGGGATTCACCCCTCCACTTT
J: TRBJ1-5; size: .; D: .; length: 16; V: TRBV19; CDR3: CASSILGATSNQPQHF; DNA: TGTGCCAGTAGTATATTGGGGGCTACTAGCAATCAGCCCCAGCATTTT
J: TRBJ2-2; size: .; D: TRBD2; length: 16; V: TRBV4-3; CDR3: CASSARGRGGTGELFF; DNA: TGCGCCAGCAGCGCCCGGGGGCGGGGGGGAACCGGGGAGCTGTTTTTT
J: TRBJ1-6; size: .; D: TRBD1; length: 15; V: TRBV4-3; CDR3: CASSQGTGLGSPLHF; DNA: TGCGCCAGCAGCCAAGGGACAGGGCTTGGTTCACCCCTCCACTTT
J: TRBJ1-5; size: .; D: .; length: 12; V: TRBV7-9; CDR3: CASSLERGQEHF; DNA: TGTGCCAGCAGCTTAGAAAGGGGTCAGGAGCATTTT
J: TRBJ2-1; size: .; D: .; length: 14; V: TRBV7-9; CDR3: CASSLGLVRNEQFF; DNA: TGTGCCAGCAGCTTAGGGCTAGTGCGGAATGAGCAGTTCTTC
J: TRBJ2-3; size: .; D: .; length: 15; V: TRBV3-1/TRBV3-2; CDR3: CASSQDLLEEDTQYF; DNA: TGTGCCAGCAGCCAAGATCTGCTAGAAGAGGATACGCAGTATTTT
J: TRBJ2-7; size: .; D: TRBD2; length: 16; V: TRBV18; CDR3: CASSPPGTSGTYEQYF; DNA: TGTGCCAGCTCACCACCAGGGACTAGCGGGACCTACGAGCAGTACTTC
J: TRBJ2-5; size: .; D: .; length: 15; V: TRBV28; CDR3: CASSFQLGRSGTQYF; DNA: TGTGCCAGCAGTTTCCAACTCGGGAGATCAGGGACCCAGTACTTC
J: TRBJ1-2; size: .; D: TRBD1; length: 14; V: TRBV6-5; CDR3: CASSYQGTGTGYTF; DNA: TGTGCCAGCAGTTACCAAGGGACAGGGACCGGCTACACCTTC
J: TRBJ2-7; size: .; D: .; length: 14; V: TRBV19; CDR3: CASSIAGGSYEQYF; DNA: TGTGCCAGTAGTATAGCCGGGGGTTCCTACGAGCAGTACTTC
J: TRBJ2-7; size: few; D: TRBD2; length: 15; V: TRBV19; CDR3: CASSPRVAGDYEQYF; DNA: TGTGCCAGTAGTCCCCGGGTAGCGGGGGACTACGAGCAGTACTTC
J: TRBJ2-5; size: .; D: TRBD2; length: 16; V: TRBV7-2; CDR3: CASLSGGGSNEETQYF; DNA: TGTGCCAGCCTTAGTGGCGGGGGATCTAACGAGGAGACCCAGTACTTC
J: TRBJ2-3; size: .; D: TRBD2; length: 18; V: TRBV7-9; CDR3: CASSLGDTSVINTDTQYF; DNA: TGTGCCAGCAGCTTAGGAGACACTAGCGTAATCAACACAGATACGCAGTATTTT
J: TRBJ1-2; size: .; D: .; length: 11; V: TRBV18; CDR3: CASSAGGGYTF; DNA: TGTGCCAGCTCAGCCGGGGGTGGCTACACCTTC
J: TRBJ2-3; size: .; D: TRBD1; length: 14; V: TRBV9; CDR3: CASSITGGTDTQYF; DNA: TGTGCCAGCAGCATCACAGGGGGCACAGATACGCAGTATTTT
J: TRBJ2-5; size: .; D: TRBD2; length: 14; V: TRBV5-6; CDR3: CASSPGGVQETQYF; DNA: TGTGCCAGCAGCCCGGGAGGCGTTCAAGAGACCCAGTACTTC
J: TRBJ1-1; size: .; D: .; length: 12; V: TRBV5-1; CDR3: CASSSGRTEAFF; DNA: TGCGCCAGCAGCTCAGGAAGAACTGAAGCTTTCTTT
J: TRBJ2-1; size: .; D: .; length: 12; V: TRBV12-3/TRBV12-4; CDR3: CASSPQFHEQFF; DNA: TGTGCCAGCAGCCCCCAGTTCCATGAGCAGTTCTTC
J: TRBJ1-5; size: .; D: .; length: 12; V: TRBV2; CDR3: CASSKIRQPQHF; DNA: TGTGCCAGCAGTAAAATTCGTCAGCCCCAGCATTTT
J: TRBJ2-1; size: .; D: .; length: 14; V: TRBV10-2; CDR3: CATHFLQRVNEQFF; DNA: TGCGCCACCCACTTCCTGCAGCGGGTTAATGAGCAGTTCTTC